The next 17 T cell receptor beta chains were all read from a single sample in a study of T-cell reconstitution after alpha-beta-depleted transplantation in children. Preparing the TCRbeta library involved the use of unique molecular identifiers. MiXCR, applied by TCRdb to the PCR reads, yields one record per CDR3 protein. The sample includes a few hundred thousand distinct CDR3 sequences, 43% of them seen just once. The material sequenced was PBMCs, taken before TCRalphabeta/CD19-depleted stem cell transplant. The receptors here all came from a girl aged 2 to 9 with aplastic anemia, due to receive a stem cell transplant.

This clonotype was observed once. The CDR3 sequence is CAWSVGVLGNQPQHF. In DNA, the CDR3 is TGTGCCTGGAGTGTCGGAGTCTTGGGCAATCAGCCCCAGCATTTT. The V call is TRBV30, the J call TRBJ1-5; no firm D call. CDR1 is GTSNPN, CDR2 SVGIG, per germline (reference sequence). The CDR3 is 15 amino acids. V dropped 0 bases and J dropped 2 bases, with 11 bases sitting between them.

The J gene is TRBJ1-1, the V gene TRBV12-3 or TRBV12-4; D ambiguous. The CDR3 is made up of 12 amino acids. V lost 1 base and J 11 bases, leaving 11 bases between the germline ends. This CDR3 is CASSLGELVAFF. CDR3 nucleotides: TGTGCCAGCAGTTTAGGAGAACTTGTGGCTTTCTTT.

The V and J genes are TRBV27 and TRBJ2-1; perhaps TRBD2 as D (5 bases). Germline-derived CDR1 and CDR2 are MNHEY and SMNVEV (reference sequence). V was pared by 5 bases and J by 6 bases, with 17 bases between. The CDR3 covers 15 residues. The CDR3 is CASSPPSSRLNEQFF. CDR3 coding DNA: TGTGCCAGCAGTCCTCCTAGCTCCCGTCTCAATGAGCAGTTCTTC.

At least ten counts were recorded for this clonotype. The chain joins TRBV2 to TRBJ2-3; D possibly corresponds to TRBD2 (5 bases). The V gene lost 6 bases and the J gene lost 0 bases, with 10 bases spanning the gap. This CDR3 spans 14 amino acids. CDR1 is SNHLY and CDR2 is FYNNEI in the germline V gene. CDR3 sequence (DNA): TGTGCCAGCAGATGGCTAGCTAGCACAGATACGCAGTATTTT. This codes for CASRWLASTDTQYF.

Ten or more counts support this clonotype. This rearrangement joins TRBV29-1 to TRBJ1-2; D possibly corresponds to TRBD1 (5 bases). Trimming cost V 7 bases and J 5 bases, with 14 bases left between them. The germline V gene has CDR1 SQVTM and CDR2 ANQGSEA. The CDR3 is made up of 12 amino acids. Here the CDR3 DNA reads TGCAGCGAGATGACAGAATCGTATGGCTACACCTTC. Its translation is CSEMTESYGYTF.

V gene TRBV15 combines with J gene TRBJ2-7, with D tentatively TRBD1 (7 bases). CDR1 and CDR2 (germline): LNHNV, YYDKDF (reference sequence). The length of the CDR3 is 14 residues. V was clipped by 1 base and J by 5 bases, with 12 bases between them. CDR3 sequence reads: CATSRARGVNEQYF. The CDR3 DNA reads as TGTGCCACCAGCAGAGCCAGGGGGGTCAACGAGCAGTACTTC.

The chain couples TRBV28 to TRBJ2-3; D possibly corresponds to TRBD2 (7 bases). Germline V gene lookup returns CDR1 MDHEN and CDR2 SYDVKM. The length of the CDR3 is 15 residues. Trimming pared 3 bases from V and 4 bases from J, leaving 14 bases between. CDR3 sequence (DNA): TGTGCCAGCAGTTTGAAGGGAGGGGGGGCAGATACGCAGTATTTT. Translation gives CASSLKGGGADTQYF.

The gene calls are TRBV9 and TRBJ2-3; possible D gene TRBD2, 6 bases. This CDR3 has 14 residues. V was clipped by 7 bases and J by 2 bases, with 14 bases between them. CDR1 and CDR2 from the germline V gene are SGDLS and YYNGEE. The CDR3 DNA follows: TGTGCCAGCGGGTTGGACTATCCCACAGATACGCAGTATTTT. It yields the protein CASGLDYPTDTQYF.

The chain couples TRBV11-2 to TRBJ2-3, with D unresolved. The CDR3 length is 16 residues. Germline V gene sequence: CDR1 SGHAT, CDR2 FQNNGV. With 6 bases removed from V and 0 bases from J, the gap between germline ends came to 16 bases. For the CDR3, the DNA is TGTGCCAGCAGTTACCGGCCCCAAGGAAGCACAGATACGCAGTATTTT. The encoded protein is CASSYRPQGSTDTQYF. Drawing the rest from reference TRBV11-2 and TRBJ2-3, the complete variable domain is EAGVAQSPRYKIIEKRQSVAFWCNPISGHATLYWYQQILGQGPKLLIQFQNNGVVDDSQLPKDRFSAERLKGVDSTLKIQPAKLEDSAVYLCASSYRPQGSTDTQYFGPGTRLTVL.

V and J are TRBV12-3 or TRBV12-4 and TRBJ1-1, with a possible D match to TRBD1 (5 bases). This CDR3 comprises 12 residues. Trimming took 4 bases from V and 8 from J, leaving 11 bases between them. CDR3 bases: TGTGCCAGCAGTTCCTGGGGGGGGGAAGCTTTCTTT. This codes for CASSSWGGEAFF.

In this sample, this clonotype turned up a few times. This rearrangement joins TRBV7-9 to TRBJ1-4, with D possibly matching TRBD1 (6 bases). Germline-derived CDR1 and CDR2 are SEHNR and FQNEAQ (reference sequence). With 5 bases removed from V and 7 bases from J, the gap between germline ends came to 17 bases. The CDR3 is 15 amino acids. The DNA for the CDR3 is TGTGCCAGCAGCGGACTGGGGGGCGTAGGTGAAAAACTGTTTTTT. This translates into CASSGLGGVGEKLFF.

The chain uses TRBV5-4 and TRBJ2-1; 7 bases align to TRBD1. This CDR3 contains 15 residues. V dropped 5 bases and J dropped 8; count of bases not matched to a gene: 13. Germline CDR1 reads SGHNT; CDR2 reads YYREEE (reference sequence). The CDR3 here is CASSSVRGGHDEQFF. The CDR3 DNA reads as TGTGCCAGCAGTTCAGTAAGAGGGGGCCACGATGAGCAGTTCTTC.

This clonotype was counted only a few times. The V call is TRBV7-9, the J call TRBJ2-7; 9 bases match TRBD2. The CDR3 runs 13 residues. Per germline, CDR1 SEHNR and CDR2 FQNEAQ (reference sequence). The ends lost 3 bases at V and 5 bases at J; junction bases unmatched: 2. This CDR3 reads CASSFGTSNEQYF. Here the CDR3 DNA reads TGTGCCAGCAGCTTCGGGACTAGCAACGAGCAGTACTTC.

The table lists this clonotype with a few counts. The chain joins TRBV7-2 to TRBJ2-7; D ambiguous. Trimming took 3 bases from V and 4 from J, leaving 10 bases between them. CDR3 length equals 13 residues. Per germline, CDR1 SGHTA and CDR2 FQGNSA. The CDR3 sequence is CASSFREQYEQYF. In DNA form, the CDR3 reads TGTGCCAGCAGCTTTAGGGAACAGTACGAGCAGTACTTC. Supplemented by reference TRBV7-2 and TRBJ2-7, the full variable domain reads GAGVSQSPSNKVTEKGKDVELRCDPISGHTALYWYRQSLGQGLEFLIYFQGNSAPDKSGLPSDRFSAERTGGSVSTLTIQRTQQEDSAVYLCASSFREQYEQYFGPGTRLTVT.

The rearrangement joins TRBV6-5 to TRBJ2-3; D remains ambiguous. CDR3 length: 14 residues. Germline V CDR1 and CDR2: MNHEY, SVGAGI. V was pared by 1 base and J by 0 bases, with 5 bases between. As DNA, the CDR3 is TGTGCCAGCAGTTACTTTTCAAGCACAGATACGCAGTATTTT. Protein: CASSYFSSTDTQYF.

The chain is built from TRBV20-1 and TRBJ2-6, with D hard to call. Germline-derived CDR1 and CDR2 are DFQATT and SNEGSKA (reference sequence). Trimming stripped 3 bases from V and 1 base from J, with 10 bases between. The CDR3 spans 15 residues. The CDR3 DNA reads TGCAGTGCTAGCTCCGGGCCATCTGGGGCCAACGTCCTGACTTTC. Its protein product is CSASSGPSGANVLTF.

This clonotype has a single count. The chain is built from TRBV20-1 and TRBJ2-2; 7 positions match TRBD2. From germline, CDR1 is DFQATT and CDR2 SNEGSKA (reference sequence). This CDR3 contains 13 residues. Losses at the gene ends were 5 bases for V and 0 bases for J; bases not matched to a gene: 0. The CDR3 region has the DNA TGCAGTGCTGGACTAGCGAACACCGGGGAGCTGTTTTTT. Translation: CSAGLANTGELFF.